The 10 T cell receptor beta chains given below trace back to one sample, sequenced in a study of cytomegalovirus exposure and HLA in healthy donors. In the PCR, 60 Vbeta and 13 Jbeta primers were used. This table comes from immunoSEQ multiplex PCR, and its TCRdb copy is limited to in-frame clones, with some not included. The sample carries almost 200,000 clones, roughly 85% recorded once. The sequenced material came from PBMCs. All receptors derive from a woman aged 25 to 45 in good health and CMV-seropositive.

The chain couples TRBV6-1 to TRBJ1-5; D perhaps matches TRBD1 (6 bases). The CDR3 covers 15 residues. Germline values: CDR1 MNHNS, CDR2 SASEGT. V lost 5 bases to trimming and J lost 1 base, with 12 bases between them. The CDR3 region has the DNA TGTGCCAGCAGTTCCAGGGGCGGGAGCAATCAGCCCCAGCATTTT. Protein product: CASSSRGGSNQPQHF.

This clone was seen just once. This sequence joins TRBV6-5 and TRBJ2-7, with a possible D match to TRBD1 (5 bases). Trimming took off 3 bases at V and 2 bases at J, with 11 bases between the two ends. This CDR3 region has 14 residues. In germline, CDR1 is MNHEY, CDR2 SVGAGI. The CDR3 reads CASSYLTDPYEQYF. CDR3 in DNA: TGTGCCAGCAGTTATCTGACAGACCCCTACGAGCAGTACTTC.

The CDR3 DNA reads TGTGCCAGCAGCTCCGGGACAGGGGGCTGGAACACTGAAGCTTTCTTT. Protein: CASSSGTGGWNTEAFF. The chain employs TRBV5-4 and TRBJ1-1, with 12 bases matching TRBD1. The germline V gene has CDR1 SGHNT and CDR2 YYREEE (reference sequence). V trimming: 3 bases; J trimming: 1 base; junction bases outside the gene matches: 4. The CDR3 is 16 amino acids.

This chain links TRBV5-6 with TRBJ2-5; 8 bases are a match to TRBD1. Germline-derived CDR1 and CDR2 are SGHDT and YYEEEE. The CDR3 sequence is 15 residues long. V trimming: 0 bases; J trimming: 7 bases; junction bases outside the gene matches: 8. The CDR3 here is CASSLEQGDVGTQYF. The DNA of the CDR3 is TGTGCCAGCAGCTTGGAACAGGGGGACGTAGGGACCCAGTACTTC.

V usage is TRBV19 and J usage is TRBJ2-1, with TRBD2 as a possible D gene (6 bases). Germline CDR1 is LNHDA and CDR2 is SQIVND (reference sequence). V was pared by 8 bases and J by 0 bases, with 14 bases between. The CDR3 runs to 15 residues. CDR3 sequence reads: CASARGTRSYNEQFF. The CDR3, as DNA: TGTGCCAGTGCACGGGGGACCCGCTCCTACAATGAGCAGTTCTTC.

V and J are TRBV5-5 and TRBJ1-1, with D perhaps matching TRBD1 (5 bases). Deletions cut 4 bases from V and 1 base from J, with 8 bases between. Germline V gene lookup returns CDR1 SGHKS and CDR2 YYEKEE (reference sequence). This CDR3 comprises 13 residues. CDR3 protein: CASSRGENTEAFF. CDR3 nucleotides: TGTGCCAGCAGCCGGGGGGAGAACACTGAAGCTTTCTTT.

Of note for this clone: Its ends do not fully match the called genes, so a read error is possible. The V gene is TRBV27, the J gene TRBJ2-1; 7 positions match TRBD2. Per the germline V gene, CDR1 is MNHEY and CDR2 is SMNVEV (reference sequence). The CDR3 sequence is 11 residues long. Here the CDR3 reads CASSSGKWPVF. The CDR3 coding sequence is TGTGCCAGCAGTAGCGGGAAATGGCCGGTCTTC.

The chain combines TRBV13 with TRBJ1-2, with 11 bases lining up with TRBD1. V was pared by 5 bases and J by 3 bases, with 5 bases of the junction left unmatched. This CDR3 contains 15 residues. From germline, CDR1 is PRHDT and CDR2 FYEKMQ (reference sequence). CDR3 sequence reads: CASSGRGQGDYGYTF. The CDR3 nucleotides read TGTGCCAGCAGCGGTAGGGGACAGGGGGACTATGGCTACACCTTC.

CDR3 amino acids: CASSSEGQREDEQYF. CDR3 nucleotides: TGTGCCAGCAGCTCAGAGGGACAACGAGAGGATGAGCAGTACTTC. The chain couples TRBV11-1 to TRBJ2-7; the D gene is possibly TRBD1 (6 bases). V dropped 4 bases and J dropped 7 bases, with 20 bases sitting between them. Per germline, CDR1 SGHAT and CDR2 FQDESV (reference sequence). The CDR3 totals 15 residues. The full variable domain, with the rest looked up from reference TRBV11-1 and TRBJ2-7, is EAEVAQSPRYKITEKSQAVAFWCDPISGHATLYWYRQILGQGPELLVQFQDESVVDDSQLPKDRFSAERLKGVDSTLKIQPAELGDSAMYLCASSSEGQREDEQYFGPGTRLTVT.

The gene calls are TRBV30 and TRBJ2-7; 8 bases match TRBD2. Germline CDR1 GTSNPN, CDR2 SVGIG (reference sequence). The CDR3 is 14 amino acids. Trimming removed 5 bases from V and 0 bases from J; junction bases left unmatched: 6. CDR3 nucleotide sequence: TGTGCCTGGGGGCCCGGGACTAGCTCCTACGAGCAGTACTTC. Translating it yields CAWGPGTSSYEQYF.